Below, 21 T cell receptor beta chains from the same sample are listed, as sequenced in a study of metastatic and nonmetastatic thyroid tumors. There were no patients who had received any treatment before thyroid surgery. TCRdb reprocessed the PCR reads via MiXCR. The sample yields 30,000 to 45,000 clones, 28% seen once. The specimen was blood. Receptors originate from a male donor with papillary thyroid cancer or a benign thyroid nodule (not recorded which). Some clones in this sample may be carry-over from other donors' samples.

CDR3 in amino acids: CASSGQLPNEAFF. CDR3 DNA sequence: TGTGCCAGCAGTGGACAGCTCCCCAATGAAGCTTTCTTT. V is TRBV6-1 and J is TRBJ1-1; a possible D gene is TRBD1 (5 bases). V was trimmed by 4 bases and J by 7 bases, leaving 13 bases between them. Germline V CDR1 and CDR2: MNHNS, SASEGT. This CDR3 has 13 amino acids.

The chain recombines TRBV7-9 with TRBJ1-1; 10 nucleotides line up with TRBD1. Germline trimming cut 5 bases from V and 3 bases from J; bases unmatched to any gene: 6. This CDR3 has 15 amino acids. Germline V gene lookup returns CDR1 SEHNR and CDR2 FQNEAQ (reference sequence). CDR3: CASSRMDRGYTEAFF. CDR3 nucleotides: TGTGCCAGCAGCCGAATGGACAGGGGGTACACTGAAGCTTTCTTT.

This clone qualifies as medium-sized (0.01 to 0.1%). The chain links TRBV6-1 to TRBJ2-1; TRBD2 might be the D (6 bases). Trimming removed 2 bases at V and 7 bases at J, with 15 bases between. The CDR3 extends over 15 amino acids. The V gene's germline CDR1 is MNHNS and CDR2 SASEGT. The CDR3 DNA is TGTGCCAGCAGTGAAAGTAGCGGAGACCCAAATGAGCAGTTCTTC. It encodes CASSESSGDPNEQFF.

This clone has more than one count but fewer than ten. V is TRBV6-2 or TRBV6-3 and J is TRBJ1-5; D perhaps matches TRBD1 (5 bases). Trimming left V 2 bases short and J 5 bases short, with 16 bases between. This CDR3 has 16 residues. The germline V gene has CDR1 MNHEY and CDR2 SVGEGT. The CDR3 sequence is CASSYQGRSWYQPQHF. The CDR3 DNA follows: TGTGCCAGCAGTTACCAGGGACGTAGCTGGTATCAGCCCCAGCATTTT.

Sample share makes this clone medium-sized. The chain recombines TRBV12-3 or TRBV12-4 with TRBJ2-3; D possibly corresponds to TRBD1 (5 bases). V shed 3 bases and J shed 3 bases, with 7 bases lying between them. The CDR3 sequence is 13 residues long. CDR3 residues: CASSLGRTDTQYF. The CDR3 nucleotides are TGTGCCAGCAGTTTGGGGCGGACAGATACGCAGTATTTT.

The genes are TRBV5-1 and TRBJ1-1, with D unresolved. The CDR3 has 14 amino acids. Between the trimmed V and J ends, which lost 0 bases and 3 bases, there was a span of 9 bases. Germline CDR1 SGHRS, CDR2 YFSETQ. In nucleotides, the CDR3 is TGCGCCAGCAGCTTGGACATGCGGTACACTGAAGCTTTCTTT. Its translation: CASSLDMRYTEAFF.

This clone has only a few counts. Germline is not matched at one junction end, which may reflect a read error. The CDR3 sequence is CASADREYGEPFF. In DNA form, the CDR3 reads TGTGCCAGCGCCGACAGGGAGTATGGGGAGCCGTTTTTT. The rearrangement links TRBV6-1 to TRBJ2-2; 7 bases agree with TRBD1. The germline V gene encodes CDR1 MNHNS and CDR2 SASEGT. The CDR3 is made up of 13 amino acids.

CDR3 in amino acids: CASSSGEAQYF. CDR3 nucleotide sequence: TGTGCCAGCTCTTCGGGCGAGGCCCAGTACTTC. This sequence joins TRBV18 and TRBJ2-5; D is ambiguous. Trimming took 6 bases from V and 9 from J, leaving 11 bases between them. Germline V CDR1 and CDR2: KGHSH, LQKENI. CDR3 size: 11 residues. The full variable domain, rest sourced from reference TRBV18 and TRBJ2-5, is NAGVMQNPRHLVRRRGQEARLRCSPMKGHSHVYWYRQLPEEGLKFMVYLQKENIIDESGMPKERFSAEFPKEGPSILRIQQVVRGDSAAYFCASSSGEAQYFGPGTRLLVL.

This clone occurred many times. Other DNA sequences in this sample translate to the same CDR3. This chain's CDR3 is CASRKDRGSPSNQPQHF. The CDR3 DNA follows: TGTGCCAGTAGGAAGGACAGGGGGTCCCCAAGCAATCAGCCCCAGCATTTT. This rearrangement joins TRBV19 to TRBJ1-5, with TRBD1 identical over 10 bases. This CDR3 contains 17 residues. Germline assignment: CDR1 LNHDA and CDR2 SQIVND (reference sequence). Trimming removed 6 bases from V and 1 base from J; junction bases left unmatched: 9. Variable domain in full (rest from reference TRBV19 and TRBJ1-5): DGGITQSPKYLFRKEGQNVTLSCEQNLNHDAMYWYRQDPGQGLRLIYYSQIVNDFQKGDIAEGYSVSREKKESFPLTVTSAQKNPTAFYLCASRKDRGSPSNQPQHFGDGTRLSIL.

This chain joins TRBV7-2 and TRBJ1-1; unclear D gene. CDR1 is SGHTA and CDR2 is FQGNSA in the germline V gene. The CDR3 consists of 11 residues. The germline V and J ends were trimmed by 5 bases and 5 bases, with 6 bases remaining between them. The CDR3 loop is CASSPATEAFF. CDR3 coding DNA: TGTGCCAGCAGCCCCGCGACTGAAGCTTTCTTT.

The table lists this clone with a few counts. The genes are TRBV20-1 and TRBJ1-1; D call uncertain. V lost 1 base and J 2 bases, leaving 14 bases between the germline ends. Looked up from germline, CDR1 is DFQATT and CDR2 is SNEGSKA (reference sequence). This CDR3 region has 15 residues. CDR3 sequence (DNA): TGCAGTGCTAGAGTCCTCCTGGAGGTAAACACTGAAGCTTTCTTT. Protein: CSARVLLEVNTEAFF.

V gene TRBV11-2 combines with J gene TRBJ2-1; D is unresolved. The germline V gene has CDR1 SGHAT and CDR2 FQNNGV. The CDR3 covers 14 residues. V shed 2 bases and J shed 4 bases, with 9 bases lying between them. The CDR3 DNA reads as TGTGCCAGCAGCTTAAACTGCGCTTACAATGAGCAGTTCTTC. Translation: CASSLNCAYNEQFF.

This clone was observed a few times. The chain combines TRBV10-3 with TRBJ2-1; D tentatively reads TRBD1 or TRBD2 (5 bases each). The V end was cut by 7 bases, the J end by 6 bases, with 16 bases between. The CDR3 consists of 14 residues. Germline V lookup: CDR1 ENHRY, CDR2 SYGVKD. The CDR3 reads CAIKVAERGNEQFF. The CDR3 coding sequence is TGTGCCATCAAGGTCGCGGAGAGGGGCAATGAGCAGTTCTTC.

Only a few counts were recorded for this clone. This chain uses TRBV4-2 with TRBJ2-1, with 11 bases that match TRBD2. The CDR3 runs 16 residues. V shed 0 bases, J shed 3 bases, and the junction held 1 base outside the gene matches. Germline values: CDR1 LGHNA, CDR2 YNFKEQ. Here the CDR3 reads CASSQDTSGSYNEQFF. Written as DNA, the CDR3 is TGTGCCAGCAGCCAAGATACTAGCGGGAGCTACAATGAGCAGTTCTTC.

V gene TRBV12-3 or TRBV12-4 combines with J gene TRBJ2-7; 7 bases agree with TRBD1. With 6 bases clipped from V and 3 bases from J, the junction kept 11 bases outside the gene matches. CDR3 length: 15 amino acids. CDR3 in DNA: TGTGCCAGCAGCTCGGAACAGGGGCTCCTCTACGAGCAGTACTTC. Protein: CASSSEQGLLYEQYF.

The genes are TRBV20-1 and TRBJ1-1, with D maybe TRBD1 (6 bases). CDR3 length: 14 amino acids. Trimming removed 3 bases at V and 2 bases at J, with 13 bases between. Germline V gene sequence: CDR1 DFQATT, CDR2 SNEGSKA (reference sequence). CDR3 sequence: CSARGGQINTEAFF. In DNA form, the CDR3 reads TGCAGTGCTAGGGGAGGACAGATAAACACTGAAGCTTTCTTT.

By frequency in the sample, this clone is medium-sized. This sequence joins TRBV4-1 and TRBJ2-7; perhaps TRBD2 as D (6 bases). V was cut by 1 base and J by 3 bases, with 13 bases left in between. This CDR3 is 15 amino acids long. Germline CDR1 reads MGHRA; CDR2 reads YSYEKL. CDR3 sequence: CASSQVSGDYYEQYF. The CDR3 coding sequence is TGCGCCAGCAGCCAAGTTTCGGGGGATTACTACGAGCAGTACTTC.

This clone was seen at least ten times. CDR3 DNA: TGTGCCAGCAGCTTAATGGGGGGCTCGCGCGAGCAGTACTTC. Translating it yields CASSLMGGSREQYF. This chain uses TRBV7-3 with TRBJ2-7; either TRBD1 or TRBD2 may supply D (6 bases each). CDR1 is SGHTA, CDR2 FQGTGA, per germline. V shed 1 base and J shed 6 bases, with 13 bases lying between them. There are 14 residues in the CDR3.

This clone was found a few times. At one of its ends the junction is not consistent with the germline gene, which may arise from a read error. V and J are TRBV19 and TRBJ2-7; TRBD1 matches 7 bases. The germline V gene has CDR1 LNHDA and CDR2 SQIVND (reference sequence). This CDR3 is built from 13 residues. The CDR3 region has the DNA TGTGCCATTAATGAAGGGGGCCGGTACGAGCAATACTTC. Protein product: CAINEGGRYEQYF.

The rearrangement uses TRBV19 and TRBJ1-5; D is possibly TRBD1 (5 bases). Germline V gene data show CDR1 as LNHDA and CDR2 as SQIVND (reference sequence). V lost 7 bases, J lost 4 bases, and 17 bases lay in between. This CDR3 has 15 residues. The CDR3 nucleotides are TGTGCCAGTATTCCCTCGCAGGGTAGGAATCAGCCCCAGCATTTT. This codes for CASIPSQGRNQPQHF.

This clone was found many times. The chain combines TRBV5-4 with TRBJ2-1, with 12 bases aligning to TRBD2. Germline values: CDR1 SGHNT, CDR2 YYREEE (reference sequence). The length of the CDR3 is 15 residues. Trimming cost V 4 bases and J 8 bases; bases outside gene matches: 7. CDR3 in DNA: TGTGCCAGCAGCCCGACTAGCGGGAGAGGCGATGAGCAGTTCTTC. It specifies CASSPTSGRGDEQFF.